The present TCR beta chain was sequenced within a study of blood T cell repertoires in COVID-19. Study background: The samples span acute and convalescent COVID-19 from the United States, Italy and Spain. T cells, B-cell-depleted T cells, or PBMCs supplied cDNA or gDNA.

Authors' analysis steps: Reference gene primer amplification yielded estimated nucleated cell counts. Measured with immunoSEQ multiplex PCR; TCRdb has only the in-frame clones, and not every one. The DNA gave D and trimming, while V, J and clone size come from that table. Seen here are roughly 190,000 clones, around 80% observed once, and the top ten hold 2.9%. Only one count was recorded for this clone. CDR1 is MGHRA, CDR2 YSYEKL, per germline. The CDR3 runs to 17 residues. V lost 1 base to trimming and J lost 9 bases; unmatched junction nucleotides: 13. The clonotype originates from a man aged 45-65 years with active or convalescent COVID-19. The chain employs TRBV4-1 and TRBJ2-1; 9 nucleotides agree with TRBD2. Sequenced input: peripheral blood. This chain's CDR3 is CASSQGALGLALFEQFF. CDR3 sequence (DNA): TGCGCCAGCAGCCAAGGCGCACTGGGACTAGCACTTTTTGAGCAGTTCTTC.